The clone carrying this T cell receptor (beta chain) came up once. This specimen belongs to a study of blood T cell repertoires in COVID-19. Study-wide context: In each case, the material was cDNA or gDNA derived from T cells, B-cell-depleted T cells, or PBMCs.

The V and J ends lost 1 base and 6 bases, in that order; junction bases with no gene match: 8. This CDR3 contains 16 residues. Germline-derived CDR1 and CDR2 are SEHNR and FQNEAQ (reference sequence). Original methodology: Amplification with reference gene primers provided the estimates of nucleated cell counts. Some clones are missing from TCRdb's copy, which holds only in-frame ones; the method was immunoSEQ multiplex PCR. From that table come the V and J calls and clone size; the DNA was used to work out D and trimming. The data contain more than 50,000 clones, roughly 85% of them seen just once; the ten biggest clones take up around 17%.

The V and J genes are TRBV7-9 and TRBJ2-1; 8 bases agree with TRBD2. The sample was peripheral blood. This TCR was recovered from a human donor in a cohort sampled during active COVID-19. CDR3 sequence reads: CASSLDRGGGLNEQFF. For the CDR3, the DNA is TGTGCCAGCAGCTTAGATAGGGGCGGGGGGCTCAATGAGCAGTTCTTC.